The subject of this entry is one T cell receptor (beta chain). The data were taken from a study of blood T cell repertoires in COVID-19. This table comes from immunoSEQ multiplex PCR, and its TCRdb copy is limited to in-frame clones, with some not included. The sample has under 300,000 clones, 70% to 90% seen once. The V gene end was trimmed by 5 bases and the J gene end by 8 bases; junction bases not matched to a gene: 10. CDR1 and CDR2 from the germline V gene are SGHDN and FVKESK. The CDR3 covers 15 residues. The TCR comes from a woman between 55 and 75 years old with active or convalescent COVID-19. Material for sequencing was peripheral blood. The V gene is TRBV14, the J gene TRBJ2-1, with 9 bases fitting TRBD2. The CDR3 DNA is TGTGCCAGCAGCTACCGACAGGGACTAGCATATGAGCAGTTCTTC. Translated: CASSYRQGLAYEQFF. The complete variable domain, with remaining parts taken from reference TRBV14 and TRBJ2-1, reads EAGVTQFPSHSVIEKGQTVTLRCDPISGHDNLYWYRRVMGKEIKFLLHFVKESKQDESGMPNNRFLAERTGGTYSTLKVQPAELEDSGVYFCASSYRQGLAYEQFFGPGTRLTVL.